The 29 T cell receptor beta chains listed next were all sequenced from one sample in a study of cytomegalovirus exposure and HLA in healthy donors. A multiplex PCR was run with 60 Vbeta primers and 13 Jbeta primers. Some clones are missing from TCRdb's copy, which holds only in-frame ones; the method was immunoSEQ multiplex PCR. The sample comprises about 200,000 clones, about 81% of which are singletons, and roughly 2.5% rests with the top ten. Sequencing was done on a sample of PBMCs. These TCRs come from a woman aged 40 to 50 in good health and CMV-seronegative.

This rearrangement joins TRBV28 to TRBJ2-2; D gene unclear. CDR1 is MDHEN and CDR2 is SYDVKM in the germline V gene. V was pared by 2 bases and J by 1 base, with 14 bases between. This CDR3 region has 17 residues. Written as DNA, the CDR3 is TGTGCCAGCAGTTTACACTCGATCCAATTGAACACCGGGGAGCTGTTTTTT. Translation: CASSLHSIQLNTGELFF.

The chain carries TRBV10-2 and TRBJ2-3; the D gene is possibly TRBD2 (7 bases). The CDR3 sequence is 11 residues long. The V and J ends lost 8 bases and 14 bases respectively, with 17 bases between them. Germline loops: CDR1 WSHSY, CDR2 SAAADI. The CDR3 is CASWGGDIAYF. DNA of the CDR3: TGCGCCAGCTGGGGGGGCGACATCGCGTATTTT.

The V gene is TRBV5-1, the J gene TRBJ2-1; D not certain. CDR1 SGHRS and CDR2 YFSETQ come from the germline V gene. V gave up 1 base and J gave up 5 bases, with 7 bases separating them. CDR3 length equals 13 residues. CDR3 nucleotide sequence: TGCGCCAGCAGCTTGACTCCCCACAATGAGCAGTTCTTC. Translation: CASSLTPHNEQFF.

This chain connects TRBV5-1 to TRBJ2-1; 9 bases agree with TRBD2. Germline assignment: CDR1 SGHRS and CDR2 YFSETQ. The CDR3 has 15 amino acids. The J segment lost 4 bases and the V segment lost 2 bases, leaving 4 bases of the junction unmatched. The CDR3 protein is CASSFASGVYNEQFF. DNA for the CDR3: TGCGCCAGCAGCTTCGCTAGCGGGGTATACAATGAGCAGTTCTTC.

The chain links TRBV4-1 to TRBJ2-5, with 9 nucleotides matching TRBD2. TRBJ2-7 explains the end of the DNA better; the J call may be wrong. From germline, CDR1 is MGHRA and CDR2 YSYEKL. The length of the CDR3 is 16 residues. The DNA for the CDR3 is TGCGCCAGCAGCCAGGCCCTAGCGGGACGATCCTACGAGCAGTACTTC. It encodes CASSQALAGRSYEQYF.

This clone came up a few times. The rearrangement links TRBV6-6 to TRBJ1-2; 10 bases line up with TRBD1. The CDR3 consists of 15 residues. From germline, CDR1 is MNHNY and CDR2 SVGAGI (reference sequence). The V and J ends lost 2 bases and 8 bases, in that order; junction bases with no gene match: 8. DNA for the CDR3: TGTGCCAGCAGTTACACCGGGACAGGGGCTATGGGCTACACCTTC. Encoded protein: CASSYTGTGAMGYTF.

This clone was recorded a few times. V and J are TRBV6-4 and TRBJ2-7; the D is unclear. Germline assignment: CDR1 MRHNA and CDR2 SNTAGT. The CDR3 consists of 12 residues. V dropped 2 bases and J dropped 4 bases, with 6 bases sitting between them. The CDR3 sequence: CASSDLGYEQYF. DNA of the CDR3: TGTGCCAGCAGTGACCTCGGTTACGAGCAGTACTTC.

The V call is TRBV28, the J call TRBJ2-7, with D tentatively TRBD2 (5 bases). V was cut by 5 bases and J by 3 bases, with 11 bases left in between. CDR3 size: 13 residues. CDR1 and CDR2 (germline): MDHEN, SYDVKM. The CDR3 region is CASSSGTNYEQYF. The CDR3, as DNA: TGTGCCAGCAGTAGCGGAACTAACTACGAGCAGTACTTC.

The V call is TRBV30, the J call TRBJ2-3; D may be TRBD1 (6 bases). V was pared by 1 base and J by 0 bases, with 11 bases between. The length of the CDR3 is 15 residues. Germline V gives CDR1 GTSNPN, CDR2 SVGIG (reference sequence). CDR3: CAWSATGISTDTQYF. In nucleotides, the CDR3 is TGTGCCTGGAGTGCGACAGGAATTAGCACAGATACGCAGTATTTT.

The chain carries TRBV6-1 and TRBJ2-1, with TRBD1 matching 7 bases. The CDR3 runs 18 residues. CDR1 is MNHNS and CDR2 is SASEGT in the germline V gene. Losses at the gene ends were 5 bases for V and 2 bases for J; bases not matched to a gene: 15. CDR3 DNA sequence: TGTGCCAGCAGTCAAGGCAGGGGGTCTAGTAGGGCCTACAATGAGCAGTTCTTC. It is translated as CASSQGRGSSRAYNEQFF.

Notes on this clone: Germline and junction disagree at one end, which may indicate a read error. V usage is TRBV7-9 and J usage is TRBJ2-7; 7 nucleotides match TRBD1. This CDR3 has 12 residues. Germline CDR1 is SEHNR and CDR2 is FQNEAQ (reference sequence). The CDR3 nucleotides are TGTTCCAGCAGCTTCCCCTCGACAGGGAAGTACTTC. Translating gives CSSSFPSTGKYF.

In its sample, this clone was seen once. The chain couples TRBV29-1 to TRBJ2-1; possible D gene TRBD2, 6 bases. Trimming stripped 5 bases from V and 3 bases from J, with 20 bases between. The germline V gene has CDR1 SQVTM and CDR2 ANQGSEA. This CDR3 is built from 16 residues. DNA for the CDR3: TGCAGCGTTAGAGGTGGTAGCGGAGATTACTACAATGAGCAGTTCTTC. This codes for CSVRGGSGDYYNEQFF.

J is TRBJ1-1 and V is TRBV5-1, with 11 bases lining up with TRBD1. V gave up 3 bases and J gave up 0 bases; unmatched junction bases: 4. Per germline, CDR1 SGHRS and CDR2 YFSETQ. The CDR3 is made up of 16 amino acids. CDR3 coding DNA: TGCGCCAGCAGCTCGGGACAGGGGGTCATGAACACTGAAGCTTTCTTT. Amino acid sequence: CASSSGQGVMNTEAFF.

This clone was recorded once. This chain connects TRBV6-1 to TRBJ2-7, with D perhaps TRBD1 (6 bases). Germline V lookup: CDR1 MNHNS, CDR2 SASEGT. This CDR3 region has 13 residues. V was clipped by 6 bases and J by 2 bases, with 11 bases between them. CDR3 DNA: TGTGCCAGCAGGCGAACAGGGACCTACGAGCAGTACTTC. This translates into CASRRTGTYEQYF.

The V gene is TRBV27, the J gene TRBJ2-7, with 8 bases aligning to TRBD2. Germline V CDR1 and CDR2: MNHEY, SMNVEV (reference sequence). CDR3 length: 17 amino acids. V gave up 6 bases and J gave up 0 bases; unmatched junction bases: 13. Written as DNA, the CDR3 is TGTGCCAGCAGCACGGGGCCCCTTCGGGGGGGCTCCTACGAGCAGTACTTC. Amino acid sequence: CASSTGPLRGGSYEQYF.

The chain recombines TRBV6-1 with TRBJ2-5, with 8 bases matching TRBD2. Germline CDR1 MNHNS, CDR2 SASEGT. This CDR3 has 18 residues. The junction had 18 bases not matched to a gene; V was cut back by 4 bases and J by 5 bases. The CDR3 region has the DNA TGTGCCAGCAGTGGGGGGCGTACAATTAGCGGGACTTTTGAGACCCAGTACTTC. This translates into CASSGGRTISGTFETQYF.

This chain uses TRBV19 with TRBJ1-5; the D gene is possibly TRBD1 (6 bases). Trimming shortened V by 1 base and J by 2 bases, and 21 bases separated the two germline ends. Looked up from germline, CDR1 is LNHDA and CDR2 is SQIVND (reference sequence). CDR3 length: 19 residues. For the CDR3, the DNA is TGTGCCAGTAGTATAGCGAGGAGCCAGGGGATTATCGGCAATCAGCCCCAGCATTTT. Its translation: CASSIARSQGIIGNQPQHF.

CDR3 protein: CRGSRDTEVGYEQYF. The CDR3 DNA reads as TGCAGGGGATCTAGGGACACAGAAGTTGGATACGAGCAGTACTTC. The chain couples TRBV29-1 to TRBJ2-7, with a possible D match to TRBD1 (6 bases). The CDR3 runs 15 residues. Germline V gene sequence: CDR1 SQVTM, CDR2 ANQGSEA.

The rearrangement links TRBV6-6 to TRBJ1-5; maybe TRBD1 (5 bases). Germline CDR1 MNHNY, CDR2 SVGAGI (reference sequence). The CDR3 length is 14 residues. Trimming left V 4 bases short and J 3 bases short, with 10 bases between. CDR3 DNA: TGTGCCAGCAGTTTCGGCAGGGACAATCAGCCCCAGCATTTT. Translation gives CASSFGRDNQPQHF.

The chain carries TRBV11-3 and TRBJ1-1; D remains unclear. Germline CDR1 SGHNT, CDR2 YENEEA. The CDR3 length is 13 residues. Trimming shortened V by 1 base and J by 5 bases, and 8 bases separated the two germline ends. As DNA, the CDR3 is TGTGCCAGCAGCTTAGCATCGGGGACTGAAGCTTTCTTT. As protein: CASSLASGTEAFF.

The rearrangement joins TRBV11-3 to TRBJ2-7; 7 bases fit TRBD1. This CDR3 region has 13 residues. Per the germline V gene, CDR1 is SGHNT and CDR2 is YENEEA. Trimming at V came to 5 bases and at J to 7 bases, leaving 8 bases not matched to a gene. CDR3 coding DNA: TGTGCCAGCAGCCCAGGACAGGCTCGAGAGCAGTACTTC. Translating it yields CASSPGQAREQYF.

This chain joins TRBV27 and TRBJ1-2; D is unresolved. Trimming pared 2 bases from V and 6 bases from J, leaving 10 bases between. The CDR3 length is 13 residues. Germline V lookup: CDR1 MNHEY, CDR2 SMNVEV (reference sequence). The DNA of the CDR3 is TGTGCCAGCAGTTTAGAGGATAAAAATGGCTACACCTTC. This encodes CASSLEDKNGYTF.

V usage is TRBV18 and J usage is TRBJ1-2, with D possibly TRBD1 on 6 matching bases. Looked up from germline, CDR1 is KGHSH and CDR2 is LQKENI. Trimming cost V 3 bases and J 4 bases, with 9 bases left between them. The CDR3 length is 13 residues. This CDR3 is CASSPTGFYGYTF. CDR3 bases: TGTGCCAGCTCACCGACAGGTTTCTATGGCTACACCTTC.

The sample holds a few counts of this clone. The V call is TRBV19, the J call TRBJ1-1; TRBD1 matches at 9 bases. In germline, CDR1 is LNHDA, CDR2 SQIVND (reference sequence). The CDR3 contains 15 residues. Trimming took 2 bases from V and 4 from J; bases not matched to a gene: 5. The CDR3 sequence is CASSIMTGGITEAFF. CDR3 nucleotides: TGTGCCAGTAGTATAATGACAGGGGGTATCACTGAAGCTTTCTTT.

V is TRBV30 and J is TRBJ1-5; 7 nucleotides agree with TRBD1. The germline gives CDR1 GTSNPN, CDR2 SVGIG (reference sequence). V was pared by 3 bases and J by 7 bases, with 12 bases of the junction left unmatched. The CDR3 length is 15 residues. The CDR3 region has the DNA TGTGCCTGGAGCGGGCCGGGACAGAGATTACAGCCCCAGCATTTT. This encodes CAWSGPGQRLQPQHF.

The CDR3 here is CASSSLRARNYGYTF. DNA of the CDR3: TGTGCCAGCAGTTCTCTCAGGGCTCGTAACTATGGCTACACCTTC. The V gene is TRBV7-2, the J gene TRBJ1-2; tentative D call: TRBD1 (5 bases). Trimming took 6 bases from V and 1 from J, leaving 15 bases between them. The V gene's germline CDR1 is SGHTA and CDR2 FQGNSA. The CDR3 runs to 15 residues.

The chain recombines TRBV5-8 with TRBJ1-2; 7 bases are shared with TRBD1. V trimming: 5 bases; J trimming: 11 bases; junction bases outside the gene matches: 6. Germline values: CDR1 SGHTS, CDR2 YDEGEE. This CDR3 has 11 residues. The CDR3 coding sequence is TGTGCCAGCAGGATACAGGGGAGTTACACCTTC. Protein: CASRIQGSYTF. The full variable domain, rest sourced from reference TRBV5-8 and TRBJ1-2, is EAGVTQSPTHLIKTRGQQATLRCSPISGHTSVYWYQQALGLGLQFLLWYDEGEERNRGNFPPRFSGRQFPNYSSELNVNALELEDSALYLCASRIQGSYTFGSGTRLTVV.

The chain is built from TRBV19 and TRBJ1-2; D not resolved. The V end lost 3 bases, the J end lost 6 bases, and 11 bases lay between the germline ends. This CDR3 is 13 amino acids long. CDR1 and CDR2 from the germline V gene are LNHDA and SQIVND (reference sequence). The CDR3 loop is CASSINQKHGYTF. The CDR3 bases are TGTGCCAGTAGTATTAATCAAAAGCATGGCTACACCTTC.

The rearrangement links TRBV19 to TRBJ1-3; D unresolved. The CDR3 sequence is 10 residues long. Deletions cut 8 bases from V and 3 bases from J, with 2 bases between. Germline loops: CDR1 LNHDA, CDR2 SQIVND (reference sequence). The DNA of the CDR3 is TGTGCCAGTCGTGGAAACACCATATATTTT. Translation gives CASRGNTIYF.